This TCR beta chain emerged from a study of blood T cell repertoires in COVID-19. The trim removed 1 base at V and 6 bases at J, leaving 9 bases unmatched. Per the germline V gene, CDR1 is SGHTA and CDR2 is FQGTGA. The CDR3 sequence is 16 residues long. Per the study methods: Reference gene primer amplification yielded estimated nucleated cell counts. Using immunoSEQ multiplex PCR, the repertoire was profiled, and TCRdb retains in-frame clones only, with some absent. The DNA gave D and trimming, while V, J and clone size come from that table. Here the sample spans approximately 91,000 clones, under 85% being singletons.

The receptor comes from a man aged 65 to 85 with acute or convalescent COVID-19. The material sequenced was peripheral blood. The chain combines TRBV7-3 with TRBJ2-1; 7 bases align to TRBD2. Here the CDR3 reads CASSLRGAGTVNEQFF. The CDR3 bases are TGTGCCAGCAGCTTAAGGGGAGCGGGAACGGTCAATGAGCAGTTCTTC.